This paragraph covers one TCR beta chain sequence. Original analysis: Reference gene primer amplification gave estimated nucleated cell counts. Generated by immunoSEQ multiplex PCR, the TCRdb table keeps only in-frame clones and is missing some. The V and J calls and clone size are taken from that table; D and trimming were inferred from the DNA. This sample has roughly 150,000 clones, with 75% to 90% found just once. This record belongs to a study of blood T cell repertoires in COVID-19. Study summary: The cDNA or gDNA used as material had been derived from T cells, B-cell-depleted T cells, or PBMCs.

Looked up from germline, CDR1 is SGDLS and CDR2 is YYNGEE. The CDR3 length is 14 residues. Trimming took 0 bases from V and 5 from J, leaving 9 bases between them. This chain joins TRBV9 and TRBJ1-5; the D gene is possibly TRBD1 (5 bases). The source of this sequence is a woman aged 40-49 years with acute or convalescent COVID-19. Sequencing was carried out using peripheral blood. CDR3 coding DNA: TGTGCCAGCAGCGTAGCGGGGGAACATCAGCCCCAGCATTTT. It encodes CASSVAGEHQPQHF. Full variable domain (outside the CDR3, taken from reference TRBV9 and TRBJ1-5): DSGVTQTPKHLITATGQRVTLRCSPRSGDLSVYWYQQSLDQGLQFLIQYYNGEERAKGNILERFSAQQFPDLHSELNLSSLELGDSALYFCASSVAGEHQPQHFGDGTRLSIL.